A selection of T cell receptor beta chains follows, all from one sample in a study of blood T cells in healthy people across ages. TCRdb used MiXCR to reprocess the 5' RACE reads, holding one entry per CDR3 protein. The sample records over a million distinct CDR3 sequences, almost 25% being singletons. This sample was also put to use in a study of T cells of mothers and their children.

The sample taken for sequencing was blood. These receptor sequences come from a girl aged 2 to 10 in good health. The CDR3 runs from the conserved cysteine through the conserved F or W. Fields, in order: D gene, V gene, J gene, clone size, CDR3 length, CDR3 DNA, CDR3 protein. A D gene is named only where the DNA matches it firmly. Only some rows state a clone size, as once, few, many or a class for expanded clones.

D: TRBD1; V: TRBV20-1; J: TRBJ1-1; size: few; length: 15; DNA: TGCAGTGCTTATTCACAGGGGGCGTTGAACACTGAAGCTTTCTTT; CDR3: CSAYSQGALNTEAFF
D: NA; V: TRBV29-1; J: TRBJ2-2; size: NA; length: 14; DNA: TGCAGCGTTGGGGGCAGGACGAACACCGGGGAGCTGTTTTTT; CDR3: CSVGGRTNTGELFF
D: TRBD1; V: TRBV11-2; J: TRBJ1-4; size: NA; length: 15; DNA: TGTGCCAGCAGCCCGGGACAGGAGTGGAATGAAAAACTGTTTTTT; CDR3: CASSPGQEWNEKLFF
D: TRBD2; V: TRBV7-3; J: TRBJ2-1; size: NA; length: 15; DNA: TGTGCCAGCAGCGCAGACGGACTAGCGGCCGATGAGCAGTTCTTC; CDR3: CASSADGLAADEQFF
D: NA; V: TRBV6-2/TRBV6-3; J: TRBJ2-7; size: NA; length: 13; DNA: TGTGCCAGCAGTAGTAAAGATTCCTACGAGCAGTACTTC; CDR3: CASSSKDSYEQYF
D: TRBD2; V: TRBV13; J: TRBJ2-7; size: NA; length: 13; DNA: TGTGCCACCGGAGCGGGGGGGTACCACGAGCAGTACTTC; CDR3: CATGAGGYHEQYF
D: NA; V: TRBV20-1; J: TRBJ2-1; size: NA; length: 11; DNA: TGCAGTGCTAGAGAGAGGGATGAGCAGTTCTTC; CDR3: CSARERDEQFF
D: NA; V: TRBV3-1; J: TRBJ2-7; size: few; length: 14; DNA: TGTGCCAGCAGCCATCCGGAAGAGGGGTACGAGCAGTACTTC; CDR3: CASSHPEEGYEQYF
D: TRBD1; V: TRBV5-1; J: TRBJ2-5; size: few; length: 15; DNA: TGCGCCAGCAGCGCCCCCGGGACAGGGAAAGAGACCCAGTACTTC; CDR3: CASSAPGTGKETQYF
D: NA; V: TRBV29-1; J: TRBJ2-3; size: few; length: 13; DNA: TGCAGCGTTGCACAACTAGTTACAGATACGCAGTATTTT; CDR3: CSVAQLVTDTQYF
D: TRBD2; V: TRBV27; J: TRBJ2-7; size: NA; length: 13; DNA: TGTGCCAGCAGTTTAGCGGGAGAATCCGAGCAGTACTTC; CDR3: CASSLAGESEQYF
D: NA; V: TRBV20-1; J: TRBJ2-1; size: few; length: 13; DNA: TGCAGTGCTCCCCATAGCTCCTACAATGAGCAGTTCTTC; CDR3: CSAPHSSYNEQFF
D: TRBD1; V: TRBV12-3/TRBV12-4; J: TRBJ1-1; size: NA; length: 13; DNA: TGTGCCAGCAGTTTCGGACAGGGAAGGTTAACTTTCTTT; CDR3: CASSFGQGRLTFF
D: TRBD1; V: TRBV4-1; J: TRBJ2-7; size: few; length: 18; DNA: TGCGCCAGCAGCCAAGGCCTGTTACCGGGACAGGGGAACTACGAGCAGTACTTC; CDR3: CASSQGLLPGQGNYEQYF
D: NA; V: TRBV29-1; J: TRBJ2-5; size: NA; length: 13; DNA: TGCAGCGGGTCCCCCGTCATGGGAGAGACCCAGTACTTC; CDR3: CSGSPVMGETQYF
D: NA; V: TRBV24-1; J: TRBJ2-7; size: few; length: 14; DNA: TGTGCCACCCAGGCACCTGCCCTCGATGGCGAGCAGTACTTC; CDR3: CATQAPALDGEQYF
D: NA; V: TRBV27; J: TRBJ2-7; size: few; length: 14; DNA: TGCGCCAGCAGGAGTAGTCGAGGGTTATACGAGCAGTACTTC; CDR3: CASRSSRGLYEQYF
D: NA; V: TRBV3-1; J: TRBJ1-3; size: NA; length: 12; DNA: TGTGCCAGCGGTGGAGGGAGCGACACCATATATTTT; CDR3: CASGGGSDTIYF
D: TRBD1; V: TRBV13; J: TRBJ2-1; size: NA; length: 14; DNA: TGTGCCAGCACCTCCGGGACAGCCTACAATGAGCAGTTCTTC; CDR3: CASTSGTAYNEQFF
D: NA; V: TRBV6-5; J: TRBJ1-1; size: few; length: 13; DNA: TGTGCCAGCAGTTACGAGGGGAACACTGAAGCTTTCTTT; CDR3: CASSYEGNTEAFF
D: NA; V: TRBV7-8; J: TRBJ2-2; size: NA; length: 17; DNA: TGTGCCAGCAGCTTAGCGGTTAGCCGGGTGTACACCGGGGAGCTCTTTTTT; CDR3: CASSLAVSRVYTGELFF
D: TRBD1; V: TRBV28; J: TRBJ2-1; size: NA; length: 16; DNA: TGTGCCAGCAACCCTTTGGGACAGGGTCCAGGCAATGAGCAGTTCTTC; CDR3: CASNPLGQGPGNEQFF
D: NA; V: TRBV7-6; J: TRBJ2-1; size: few; length: 14; DNA: TGTGCCAGCAGCTCAGACTTGGATCTCCATGAGCAGTTCTTC; CDR3: CASSSDLDLHEQFF
D: TRBD1; V: TRBV6-2/TRBV6-3; J: TRBJ1-4; size: NA; length: 14; DNA: TGTGCCAGCAGTCGAGGGACAGAGGATGAAAAACTGTTTTTT; CDR3: CASSRGTEDEKLFF
D: NA; V: TRBV20-1; J: TRBJ2-1; size: few; length: 12; DNA: TGCAGTGCTAGGAACCAAGAGAGTGAGCAGTTCTTC; CDR3: CSARNQESEQFF
D: NA; V: TRBV20-1; J: TRBJ2-5; size: few; length: 14; DNA: TGCAGTGCTAGTAGTTTAAGGGACCAAGAGACCCAGTACTTC; CDR3: CSASSLRDQETQYF
D: NA; V: TRBV29-1; J: TRBJ1-2; size: few; length: 13; DNA: TGCAGCGTTGACCTAGGGGGGAACTATGGCTACACCTTC; CDR3: CSVDLGGNYGYTF
D: NA; V: TRBV5-6; J: TRBJ1-6; size: few; length: 15; DNA: TGTGCCAGCAGCTCGAAAGTAGCCTATAATTCACCCCTCCACTTT; CDR3: CASSSKVAYNSPLHF
D: NA; V: TRBV28; J: TRBJ2-7; size: NA; length: 15; DNA: TGTGCCAGCAGTTTATACCGCCCGGGCTCCTACGAGCAGTACTTC; CDR3: CASSLYRPGSYEQYF
D: NA; V: TRBV6-2/TRBV6-3; J: TRBJ2-4; size: NA; length: 14; DNA: TGTGCCAGCAGTCCCAGTGCTACCAAAAACATTCAGTACTTC; CDR3: CASSPSATKNIQYF
D: NA; V: TRBV28; J: TRBJ2-5; size: few; length: 15; DNA: TGTGCCAGCAGTTTGTCTAGCGTTTGGGGGGAGACCCAGTACTTC; CDR3: CASSLSSVWGETQYF
D: NA; V: TRBV3-1; J: TRBJ2-6; size: many; length: 16; DNA: TGTGCCAGCAGCCAGGGGCCTATCTCTGGGGCCAACGTCCTGACTTTC; CDR3: CASSQGPISGANVLTF
D: NA; V: TRBV7-2; J: TRBJ1-2; size: NA; length: 17; DNA: TGTGCCAGCAGAAAGGGGGGTGGGGAGGGCCCTAACTATGGCTACACCTTC; CDR3: CASRKGGGEGPNYGYTF
D: TRBD2; V: TRBV7-8; J: TRBJ2-5; size: NA; length: 16; DNA: TGTGCCAGCAGCTTATGGGCCCGGGAGGCTCAAGAGACCCAGTACTTC; CDR3: CASSLWAREAQETQYF
D: NA; V: TRBV2; J: TRBJ1-3; size: NA; length: 13; DNA: TGTGCCAGCACCGGGGGGGACCGAAACACCATATATTTT; CDR3: CASTGGDRNTIYF
D: TRBD2; V: TRBV29-1; J: TRBJ2-7; size: many; length: 12; DNA: TGCAGCGTACTAGCGGGCTCCTACGAGCAGTACTTC; CDR3: CSVLAGSYEQYF
D: TRBD1; V: TRBV20-1; J: TRBJ2-1; size: NA; length: 16; DNA: TGCAGTGCTAGGTACAGGGGGAGAATCCCCTACAATGAGCAGTTCTTC; CDR3: CSARYRGRIPYNEQFF
D: TRBD2; V: TRBV28; J: TRBJ2-1; size: NA; length: 14; DNA: TGTGCCAGCAGTTTATTTAGCGGGAGTGATGAGCAGTTCTTC; CDR3: CASSLFSGSDEQFF
D: NA; V: TRBV29-1; J: TRBJ2-5; size: NA; length: 14; DNA: TGCAGCGTTGACGTCTTAGGACGAGAGGAGACCCAGTACTTC; CDR3: CSVDVLGREETQYF
D: TRBD2; V: TRBV29-1; J: TRBJ2-4; size: NA; length: 13; DNA: TGCAGCGTCAAGCGGGAGACGGAAAACATTCAGTACTTC; CDR3: CSVKRETENIQYF
D: NA; V: TRBV20-1; J: TRBJ2-7; size: few; length: 15; DNA: TGCAGTGCTAGACCTGCGGAGGCATACGCCTACGAGCAGTACTTC; CDR3: CSARPAEAYAYEQYF
D: NA; V: TRBV20-1; J: TRBJ1-4; size: few; length: 18; DNA: TGCAGTGCTAGAGATTTTCGGGCGACAGTTGCAACTAATGAAAAACTGTTTTTT; CDR3: CSARDFRATVATNEKLFF
D: NA; V: TRBV28; J: TRBJ2-5; size: NA; length: 12; DNA: TGTGCCAGTCACGGGATGGGAGAGACCCAGTACTTC; CDR3: CASHGMGETQYF
D: TRBD1; V: TRBV12-5; J: TRBJ2-5; size: NA; length: 12; DNA: TGTGCTAGTGGTCCGCAGGGACAGACCCAGTGCTTC; CDR3: CASGPQGQTQCF
D: NA; V: TRBV4-1; J: TRBJ2-5; size: NA; length: 13; DNA: TGCGCCAGCAGCCAAGATCTGGACACTGTACCTCACTTC; CDR3: CASSQDLDTVPHF
D: NA; V: TRBV3-1; J: TRBJ1-5; size: NA; length: 13; DNA: TGTGCCAGCAGCCAATCGCAGTCTCAGCCCCAGCATTTT; CDR3: CASSQSQSQPQHF
D: TRBD2; V: TRBV29-1; J: TRBJ2-1; size: few; length: 14; DNA: TGCAGCGCTAGGACTAGCGGAGAACCCAATGAGCAGTTCTTC; CDR3: CSARTSGEPNEQFF
D: TRBD2; V: TRBV4-1; J: TRBJ2-1; size: few; length: 15; DNA: TGCGCCAGCAGCGGGGTGGAGGGAGGGCCGGATGAGCAGTTCTTC; CDR3: CASSGVEGGPDEQFF
D: TRBD1; V: TRBV28; J: TRBJ1-1; size: NA; length: 14; DNA: TGTGCCAGCATTTTAGCCCTTGACAGGGGATTAGCTTTCTTT; CDR3: CASILALDRGLAFF
D: NA; V: TRBV20-1; J: TRBJ1-2; size: NA; length: 14; DNA: TGCAGTGCTAGAGATGAAAGGCAGGTGTATGGCTACACCTTC; CDR3: CSARDERQVYGYTF